The sequence of this T cell receptor (beta chain) was determined in a study of blood T cells in healthy people across ages. The authors ran a second PCR of about 6 to 11 cycles using a sample-barcoded 5' primer and a J-beta primer mix. Each cDNA molecule carried a tag from a template-switch adaptor that contained 12 random nucleotides. TCRdb reprocessed the 5' RACE reads via MiXCR and lists one record per CDR3 protein. The sample yields just under 900,000 distinct CDR3 sequences, more than 25% seen once. Whole-study results and caveats: Bulk PBMC profiling left naive and antigen-experienced comparisons inconclusive. There was no known CMV status for donors, so expanded clonotype changes were possibly confounded. It was the long-lived donors that had more naive CD4+ cells and higher diversity than aged donors.

This clonotype has a count of ten or more. Its antigen remains unidentified. Trimming removed 3 bases at V and 8 bases at J, with 10 bases between. Germline V gene data show CDR1 as SGHTA and CDR2 as FQGNSA. The CDR3 has 12 amino acids. The specimen sequenced was blood. This sequence originates from a woman aged 80 or over in good health. This chain joins TRBV7-2 and TRBJ1-2; possibly TRBD1 for D (5 bases). CDR3: CASSFPGIGYTF. The CDR3 DNA follows: TGTGCCAGCAGCTTTCCAGGGATCGGCTACACCTTC. The whole variable domain, remainder taken from reference TRBV7-2 and TRBJ1-2, is GAGVSQSPSNKVTEKGKDVELRCDPISGHTALYWYRQSLGQGLEFLIYFQGNSAPDKSGLPSDRFSAERTGGSVSTLTIQRTQQEDSAVYLCASSFPGIGYTFGSGTRLTVV.